A selection of T cell receptor beta chains follows, all from one sample in a study of Ad26.COV2.S vaccination and SARS-CoV-2 variants. Data came from immunoSEQ multiplex PCR; TCRdb stores just in-frame clones and leaves some out. The sample consists of roughly 700,000 clones, about 89% of them appearing once. This specimen was peripheral blood, taken in a trial of Ad26.COV2.S vaccine versus placebo. The receptors derive from a person aged 18 to 59 who received the Ad26.COV2.S COVID-19 vaccine or a placebo. The CDR3 runs from the conserved cysteine through the conserved F or W. D genes are given only for firm matches. Only some rows state a clone size, as once, few, many or a class for expanded clones.

NA,TRBV10-1,NA,TRBJ2-1,CASSESGSLIYNEQFF,TGCGCCAGCAGTGAATCCGGTTCTCTCATCTACAATGAGCAGTTCTTC
NA,TRBV5-1,once,TRBJ2-4,CASSLERGAAKNIQYF,TGCGCCAGCAGCTTGGAGAGGGGCGCAGCCAAAAACATTCAGTACTTC
NA,TRBV6-7,NA,TRBJ2-7,CASPSGDFGDEQYF,TGTGCCAGCCCCTCGGGAGATTTTGGTGACGAGCAGTACTTC
TRBD2,TRBV4-3,NA,TRBJ2-5,CASSQAGGIGETQYF,TGCGCCAGCAGCCAAGCCGGGGGGATCGGAGAGACCCAGTACTTC
NA,TRBV9,NA,TRBJ1-2,CASSVGYRESIYGYTF,TGTGCCAGCAGCGTAGGTTACAGGGAATCAATCTATGGCTACACCTTC
NA,TRBV19,NA,TRBJ1-5,CASTGGPKTTQHF,TGTGCCAGTACGGGGGGCCCAAAGACGACCCAGCATTTT
TRBD1,TRBV18,NA,TRBJ1-5,CASSPGQGGGQPQHF,TGTGCCAGCTCACCGGGACAGGGTGGTGGTCAGCCCCAGCATTTT
TRBD2,TRBV6-2/TRBV6-3,NA,TRBJ2-7,CASSYNLLSGGLQYEQYF,TGTGCCAGCAGTTACAACCTCTTGAGCGGGGGGCTCCAATACGAGCAGTACTTC
NA,TRBV21-1,once,TRBJ1-5,CASSEGVGNQPQHF,TGTGCCAGCAGCGAGGGGGTCGGCAATCAGCCCCAGCATTTT
NA,TRBV10-3,NA,TRBJ1-6,CAIRKESSYNSPLHF,TGTGCCATCAGAAAAGAAAGCTCCTATAATTCACCCCTCCACTTT
NA,TRBV4-2,NA,TRBJ1-2,CASSQGNDPRGYGYTF,TGTGCCAGCAGCCAAGGGAACGATCCTCGGGGCTATGGCTACACCTTC
NA,TRBV2,NA,TRBJ1-4,CASRATGATNEKLFF,TGTGCCAGCAGGGCGACAGGTGCAACTAATGAAAAACTGTTTTTT
NA,TRBV30,NA,TRBJ1-1,CAWSVRAEAFF,TGTGCCTGGAGTGTGAGGGCTGAAGCTTTCTTT
NA,TRBV3-1/TRBV3-2,NA,TRBJ2-5,CASSHILRQETQYF,TGTGCCAGCAGCCACATACTAAGGCAAGAGACCCAGTACTTC
NA,TRBV5-4,NA,TRBJ2-1,CASSSTAGNEQFF,TGTGCCAGCAGCTCTACAGCGGGCAATGAGCAGTTCTTC
TRBD2,TRBV14,NA,TRBJ2-5,CASSPYLSGTQTQYF,TGTGCCAGCAGCCCCTACCTCAGCGGGACGCAGACCCAGTACTTC
NA,TRBV11-2,NA,TRBJ2-7,CASSLGYAYEQYF,TGTGCCAGCAGCTTAGGGTACGCCTACGAGCAGTACTTC
NA,TRBV24-1,NA,TRBJ2-3,CATSELGSPDTQYF,TGTGCCACCAGTGAGCTGGGGAGCCCAGATACGCAGTATTTT
NA,TRBV5-4,NA,TRBJ2-7,CASSSQGFYEQYF,TGTGCCAGCAGCTCCCAGGGATTCTACGAGCAGTACTTC
NA,TRBV5-6,few,TRBJ2-7,CASSLAGGFSYEQYF,TGTGCCAGCAGCTTGGCTGGCGGGTTTTCCTACGAGCAGTACTTC
NA,TRBV10-3,NA,TRBJ1-1,CAIRTGNTEAFF,TGTGCCATCAGGACAGGGAACACTGAAGCTTTCTTT
NA,TRBV4-2,NA,TRBJ1-2,CASSQATYGYTF,TGTGCCAGCAGCCAGGCAACGTATGGCTACACCTTC
TRBD2,TRBV7-6,NA,TRBJ2-7,CASSLLAGGQTYEQYF,TGTGCCAGCAGCTTACTAGCGGGGGGGCAGACCTACGAGCAGTACTTC
NA,TRBV5-5,NA,TRBJ1-1,CASSLTGPLGTEAFF,TGTGCCAGCAGCTTGACAGGCCCCTTGGGGACTGAAGCTTTCTTT
NA,TRBV27,few,TRBJ1-1,CASSFGLRGRTEAFF,TGTGCCAGCAGTTTCGGGTTGCGGGGGCGGACTGAAGCTTTCTTT
TRBD1,TRBV30,NA,TRBJ1-5,CAWSTQGVSNQPQHF,TGTGCCTGGAGTACCCAGGGGGTTAGCAATCAGCCCCAGCATTTT
TRBD1,TRBV2,NA,TRBJ1-1,CAITATGNLGAFF,TGTGCCATAACCGCGACAGGGAATCTAGGGGCTTTCTTT
NA,TRBV6-6,NA,TRBJ2-3,CASSYRLGKEDTQYF,TGTGCCAGCAGTTACAGGCTGGGAAAGGAAGATACGCAGTATTTT
NA,TRBV6-6,few,TRBJ1-6,CASSRGPPSSYNSPLHF,TGTGCCAGCAGCCGAGGACCCCCGAGCTCCTATAATTCACCCCTCCACTTT
NA,TRBV3-1/TRBV3-2,NA,TRBJ2-1,CASSQDLRGEQFF,TGTGCCAGCAGCCAAGATTTGAGAGGTGAGCAGTTCTTC
NA,TRBV6-5,NA,TRBJ1-1,CASSYGSGGTEAFF,TGTGCCAGCAGTTACGGGTCGGGGGGCACTGAAGCTTTCTTT
NA,TRBV3-1/TRBV3-2,NA,TRBJ2-2,CASSQVEYTGELFF,TGTGCCAGCAGCCAAGTTGAATACACCGGGGAGCTGTTTTTT
NA,TRBV12-3/TRBV12-4,NA,TRBJ2-5,CASSEQSRGTQYF,TGTGCCAGCAGTGAGCAGTCAAGGGGGACCCAGTACTTC
NA,TRBV7-9,NA,TRBJ1-1,CASSLEGGYTEAFF,TGTGCCAGCAGCTTAGAGGGGGGCTACACTGAAGCTTTCTTT
TRBD1,TRBV6-2/TRBV6-3,NA,TRBJ1-5,CASSYDRGSRYSNQPQHF,TGTGCCAGCAGTTACGACAGGGGGAGCCGTTATAGCAATCAGCCCCAGCATTTT
NA,TRBV30,NA,TRBJ2-7,CAWRIGPAYEQYF,TGTGCCTGGAGGATCGGACCGGCCTACGAGCAGTACTTC
TRBD2,TRBV25-1,NA,TRBJ2-5,CASSEYRLAGQETQYF,TGTGCCAGCAGTGAATATCGACTAGCGGGGCAAGAGACCCAGTACTTC
NA,TRBV20-1,NA,TRBJ2-7,CSASAVASYEQYF,TGCAGTGCTAGTGCAGTTGCGTCCTACGAGCAGTACTTC
TRBD1,TRBV19,NA,TRBJ2-5,CASSSQGAILAQETQYF,TGTGCCAGTAGTTCCCAGGGGGCGATCCTTGCCCAAGAGACCCAGTACTTC
NA,TRBV30,NA,TRBJ2-5,CAWSVGQQETQYF,TGTGCCTGGAGTGTAGGCCAGCAAGAGACCCAGTACTTC
NA,TRBV6-2/TRBV6-3,NA,TRBJ1-3,CASSFALQGSGNTIYF,TGTGCCAGCAGTTTTGCACTACAGGGATCCGGAAACACCATATATTTT
TRBD1,TRBV4-3,NA,TRBJ1-1,CASSAQQGWDTEAFF,TGCGCCAGCAGCGCCCAACAGGGGTGGGACACTGAAGCTTTCTTT
NA,TRBV7-9,NA,TRBJ1-1,CASSFSGGGLSNTEAFF,TGTGCCAGCAGCTTTTCTGGGGGCGGACTCTCGAACACTGAAGCTTTCTTT
TRBD1,TRBV2,NA,TRBJ1-2,CASSEWAGGNGYTF,TGTGCCAGCAGTGAATGGGCAGGGGGCAATGGCTACACCTTC
TRBD1,TRBV30,NA,TRBJ1-1,CAWSGTGMSEAFF,TGTGCCTGGAGTGGGACAGGGATGTCTGAAGCTTTCTTT
TRBD1,TRBV13,NA,TRBJ1-4,CASSLRGQGNEKLFF,TGTGCCAGCAGCTTAAGGGGACAGGGGAATGAAAAACTGTTTTTT
NA,TRBV2,many,TRBJ2-1,CASRKGTTAKNEQFF,TGTGCCAGCAGAAAAGGGACGACGGCGAAGAATGAGCAGTTCTTC
NA,TRBV18,NA,TRBJ1-3,CASSPPQGRNTIYF,TGTGCCAGCTCACCACCCCAGGGGCGAAACACCATATATTTT
NA,TRBV5-6,NA,TRBJ1-6,CASSRQPTNSPLHF,TGTGCCAGCAGCCGACAGCCAACTAATTCACCCCTCCACTTT
TRBD1,TRBV12-3/TRBV12-4,NA,TRBJ2-7,CASSRDSSYEQYF,TGTGCCAGCAGTCGGGACAGCTCCTACGAGCAGTACTTC
TRBD2,TRBV5-4,many,TRBJ2-7,CASQRAGSPRDEQYF,TGTGCCAGCCAGAGAGCGGGATCCCCCCGAGACGAGCAGTACTTC